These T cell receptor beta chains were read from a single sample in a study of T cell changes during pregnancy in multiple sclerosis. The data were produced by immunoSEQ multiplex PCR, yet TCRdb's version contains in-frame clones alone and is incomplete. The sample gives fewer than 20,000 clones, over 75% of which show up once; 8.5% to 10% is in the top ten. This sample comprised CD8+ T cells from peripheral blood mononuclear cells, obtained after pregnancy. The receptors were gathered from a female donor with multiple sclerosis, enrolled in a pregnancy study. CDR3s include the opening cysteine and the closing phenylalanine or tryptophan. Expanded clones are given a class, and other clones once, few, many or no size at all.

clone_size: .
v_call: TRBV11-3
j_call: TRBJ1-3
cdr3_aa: CASSLGFGGRSGNTIYF

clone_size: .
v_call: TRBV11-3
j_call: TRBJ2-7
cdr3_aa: CASSQPGQGVEQYF

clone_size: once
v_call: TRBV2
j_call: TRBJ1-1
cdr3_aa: CASSEGQGTLRAFF

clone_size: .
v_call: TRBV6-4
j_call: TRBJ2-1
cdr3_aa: CASRESGSHNEQFF

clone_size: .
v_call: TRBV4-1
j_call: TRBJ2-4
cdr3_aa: CASSQVTGQGAKNIQYF

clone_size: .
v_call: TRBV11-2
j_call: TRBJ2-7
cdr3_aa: CASSLSWRGVSYEQYF

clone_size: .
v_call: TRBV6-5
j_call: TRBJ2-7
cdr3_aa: CASSYQDSRDEQYF

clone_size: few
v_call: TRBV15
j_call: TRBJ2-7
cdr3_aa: CATSLTSGGAEEQYF

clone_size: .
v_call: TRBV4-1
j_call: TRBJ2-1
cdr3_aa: CASSHAWGGDNEQFF

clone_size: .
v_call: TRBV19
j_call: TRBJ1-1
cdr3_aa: CASSIVAGGTEAFF

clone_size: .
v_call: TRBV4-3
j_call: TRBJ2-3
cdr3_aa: CASSQEGGGADTQYF

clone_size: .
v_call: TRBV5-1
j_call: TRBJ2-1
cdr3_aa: CASSLAYNEQFF

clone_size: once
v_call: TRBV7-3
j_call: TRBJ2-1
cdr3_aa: CASSLMAGVGYNEQFF

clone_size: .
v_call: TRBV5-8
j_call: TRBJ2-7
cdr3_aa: CASSLAEGSEQYF

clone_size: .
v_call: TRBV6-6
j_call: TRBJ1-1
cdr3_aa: CASSPGQGYTEAFF

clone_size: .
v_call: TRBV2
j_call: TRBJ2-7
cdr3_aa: CASSELSSYEQYF

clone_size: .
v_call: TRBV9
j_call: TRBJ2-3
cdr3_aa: CASSVEGGFTDTQYF

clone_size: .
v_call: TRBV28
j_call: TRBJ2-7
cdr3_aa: CASSFVLAGVKYEQYF

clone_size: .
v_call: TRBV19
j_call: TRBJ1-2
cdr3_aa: CASSSFPGQGPYGYTF

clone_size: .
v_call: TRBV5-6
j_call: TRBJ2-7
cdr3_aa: CARRATRVEREVAYEQYF

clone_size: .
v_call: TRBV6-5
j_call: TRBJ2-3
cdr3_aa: CASSGLAGVPDTQYF

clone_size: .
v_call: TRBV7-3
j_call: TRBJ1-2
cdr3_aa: CASSKTGDHGYTF

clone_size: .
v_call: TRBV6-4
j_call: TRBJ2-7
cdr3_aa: CASSDRVLPGQEDYEQYF

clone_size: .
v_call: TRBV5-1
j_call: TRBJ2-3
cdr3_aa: CASSLVSSGPQDTQYF

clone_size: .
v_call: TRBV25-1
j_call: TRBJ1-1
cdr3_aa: CASSAPGDTEAFF

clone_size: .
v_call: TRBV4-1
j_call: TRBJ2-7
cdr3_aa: CASSPRGQLVLDEQYF

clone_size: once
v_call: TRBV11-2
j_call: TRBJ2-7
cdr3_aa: CASRGTSGSYEQYF

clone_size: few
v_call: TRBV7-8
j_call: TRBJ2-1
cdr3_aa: CASSFERGPNEQFF

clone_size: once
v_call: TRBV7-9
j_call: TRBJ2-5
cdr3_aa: CASSSTEPSGGAGETQYF

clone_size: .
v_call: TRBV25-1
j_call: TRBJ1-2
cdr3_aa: CASSEWEGDGYTF

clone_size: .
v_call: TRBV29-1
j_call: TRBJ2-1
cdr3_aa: CSVPRTSVNEQFF

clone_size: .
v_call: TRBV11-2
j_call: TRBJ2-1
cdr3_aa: CASSLDLRLASNIEQFF

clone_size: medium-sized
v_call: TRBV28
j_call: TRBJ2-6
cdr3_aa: CASRRQGSSGANVLTF

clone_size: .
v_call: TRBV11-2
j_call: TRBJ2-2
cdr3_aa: CASSLLYGELFF

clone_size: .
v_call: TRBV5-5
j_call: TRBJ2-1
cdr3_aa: CASRLAGYNEQFF